This entry features one T cell receptor (beta chain) sequence. This record belongs to a study of blood T cell repertoires in COVID-19. For the study at large: The samples span acute and convalescent COVID-19 from the United States, Italy and Spain.

The table came from immunoSEQ multiplex PCR; TCRdb's copy has only in-frame clones and leaves some out. The table records under 150,000 clones, around 82% of them present only once. The study recruited people aged roughly 18 to 89 years across some 23 US areas. The sequence was collected from a man between 45 and 60 years old in a cohort exposed to, infected with or recovered from COVID-19 (not recorded which). Material for sequencing was PBMCs or T cells enriched from blood (not recorded which).

CDR3: CASSPGYGQNTGELFF. CDR3 in DNA: TGTGCCAGCAGCCCCGGTTATGGTCAGAACACCGGGGAGCTGTTTTTT. This sequence joins TRBV27 and TRBJ2-2, with D unclear. The CDR3 totals 16 residues. Trimming removed 6 bases at V and 1 base at J, with 15 bases between. CDR1 MNHEY and CDR2 SMNVEV come from the germline V gene (reference sequence).